This T cell receptor beta chain was captured by sequencing in a study of OX40 agonist ivuxolimab in advanced cancers. Method: immunoSEQ multiplex PCR; TCRdb's copy keeps in-frame clones and lacks some. The sample lists 95,000 to 150,000 clones, about 94% occurring once. The V and J ends lost 4 bases and 4 bases, in that order; junction bases with no gene match: 7. The CDR3 contains 15 residues. The germline V gene has CDR1 MNHNS and CDR2 SASEGT. J is TRBJ2-7 and V is TRBV6-1; 10 bases agree with TRBD1. The source material was CD4+ or CD8+ T cells sorted from blood, sampled in a trial of the OX40 agonist ivuxolimab. The receptor's source is an adult with an advanced solid tumor such as melanoma, head and neck, liver or kidney cancer. The CDR3 loop reads CASSVGGTGVYEQYF. CDR3 in DNA: TGTGCCAGCAGTGTAGGGGGGACAGGGGTGTACGAGCAGTACTTC.